The clone carrying this T cell receptor (beta chain) was recorded at least ten times. Researchers took RNA transcripts and amplified the TCR beta CDR3 regions from them. First-round RT-PCR targeting the TCR CDR3 was performed with the HTBI primer set. One entry per CDR3 protein results from TCRdb running MiXCR on the multiplex PCR reads. The profile shows roughly 530,000 distinct CDR3 sequences, over 15% of them singletons. This record belongs to a study of T cells in Graves' hyperthyroidism and ophthalmopathy. Germline values: CDR1 SGHAT, CDR2 FQNNGV. This CDR3 is 14 amino acids long. The V segment lost 7 bases and the J segment 4 bases; nucleotides outside the gene matches: 10.

Sequencing was done on a sample of blood. The clonotype was recovered from a woman under 30 with Graves' ophthalmopathy. The gene calls are TRBV11-2 and TRBJ2-7; 7 bases fit TRBD1. CDR3 protein: CASNYPQGSYEQYF. CDR3 sequence (DNA): TGTGCCAGCAACTACCCACAGGGGTCATACGAGCAGTACTTC.